The source of this TCR beta chain is a study of T-cell reconstitution after alpha-beta-depleted transplantation in children. Study outcomes and limitations: Newly produced T cells mostly provided counts and TCRbeta diversity after one year, as hyperexpanded clones declined. As was reported, about two months after transplant, alpha-beta T cells came from several hundred expanded graft clones. Some patients' high day-60 TCRbeta diversity was attributed to recipient cells surviving conditioning.

Unique molecular identifiers were incorporated when the TCRbeta library was constructed. TCRdb ran MiXCR on the PCR reads and lists one entry per CDR3 protein. The data hold about 17,000 distinct CDR3 sequences, with 4.5% to 5.5% observed a single time. Germline V gene lookup returns CDR1 LNHDA and CDR2 SQIVND (reference sequence). The V end was cut by 4 bases, the J end by 0 bases, with 19 bases between. The CDR3 runs 17 residues. For this clonotype: Its antigen is unknown.

The sequence was obtained from a boy aged 10-17 years with acute lymphoblastic leukemia, due to receive a stem cell transplant. The sample here was PBMCs, taken before TCRalphabeta/CD19-depleted stem cell transplant. This chain connects TRBV19 to TRBJ2-7; either TRBD1 or TRBD2 may fit D (5 bases each). The CDR3 DNA reads as TGTGCCAGTAGTAGTTTCTCCGGGACCGCCGGCTCCTACGAGCAGTACTTC. Translating gives CASSSFSGTAGSYEQYF.